This is a list of T cell receptor beta chains from one sample in a study of T cell responses to AZD1222 COVID-19 vaccine. Some clones are missing from TCRdb's copy, which holds only in-frame ones; the method was immunoSEQ multiplex PCR. The sample has some 130,000 clones, approximately 90% seen once; the top ten hold approximately 1.8%. Sequenced here: peripheral blood, sampled on day 0 of AZD1222 vaccination. Receptors were obtained from an adult in good health. The conserved cysteine and the conserved F or W are not part of the CDR3 here. Fields, in order: V gene, D gene, CDR3 protein. D genes are given only for firm matches.

v_gene: TRBV2
d_gene: NA
CDR3aa: ASTQSAYEQF

v_gene: TRBV7-2
d_gene: NA
CDR3aa: ASSELVRLNTEAF

v_gene: TRBV30
d_gene: TRBD1
CDR3aa: AWTRGSNQPQH

v_gene: TRBV29-1
d_gene: NA
CDR3aa: SVGRGVTYEQY

v_gene: TRBV27
d_gene: TRBD2
CDR3aa: ASSLSPGRGVETQY

v_gene: TRBV19
d_gene: NA
CDR3aa: ASSIVQASNYGYT

v_gene: TRBV7-3
d_gene: NA
CDR3aa: ASSLAPGTGYGYT

v_gene: TRBV19
d_gene: NA
CDR3aa: ASSWARGGTQY

v_gene: TRBV13
d_gene: NA
CDR3aa: ASSWAGSNEQY

v_gene: TRBV11-3
d_gene: TRBD2
CDR3aa: ASSLEYGGATDTQY

v_gene: TRBV3-1/TRBV3-2
d_gene: TRBD1
CDR3aa: ASSLSGQGITGELF

v_gene: TRBV5-8
d_gene: NA
CDR3aa: ASSLFGWGPNEQF